This paragraph reports one TCR beta chain. J gave up 4 bases and V 5 bases, and 4 bases lay outside the gene matches. This CDR3 comprises 15 residues. Germline lookup yields CDR1 MNHEY and CDR2 SMNVEV (reference sequence). This specimen comes from a study of blood T cell repertoires in COVID-19. Methods used by the authors: Scientists estimated how many nucleated cells there were by amplifying reference gene primers. This table comes from immunoSEQ multiplex PCR, and its TCRdb copy is limited to in-frame clones, with some not included. The V and J calls and the clone size are those of that table, but D and trimming were determined from the DNA. Altogether approximately 6,600 clones are present, 85% to 90% being singletons, with the ten largest covering 4% to 5.5%.

The chain carries TRBV27 and TRBJ2-3; the match to TRBD2 covers 12 bases. This receptor was obtained from a man older than 75 with active COVID-19. Sequencing was carried out using peripheral blood. CDR3 nucleotide sequence: TGTGCCAGCAGTCCGACTAGCGGGAGCGCAGATACGCAGTATTTT. It is translated as CASSPTSGSADTQYF.